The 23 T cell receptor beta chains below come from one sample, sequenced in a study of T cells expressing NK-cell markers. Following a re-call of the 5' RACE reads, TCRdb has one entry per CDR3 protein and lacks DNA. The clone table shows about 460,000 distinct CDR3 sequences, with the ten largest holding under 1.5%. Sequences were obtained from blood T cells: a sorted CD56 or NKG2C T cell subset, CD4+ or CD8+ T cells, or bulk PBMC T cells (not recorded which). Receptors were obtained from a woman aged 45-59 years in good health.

The CDR3 reads CSVRMRLQETQYF. The gene calls are TRBV29-1 and TRBJ2-5. CDR3 length: 13 residues. Per the germline V gene, CDR1 is SQVTM and CDR2 is ANQGSEA.

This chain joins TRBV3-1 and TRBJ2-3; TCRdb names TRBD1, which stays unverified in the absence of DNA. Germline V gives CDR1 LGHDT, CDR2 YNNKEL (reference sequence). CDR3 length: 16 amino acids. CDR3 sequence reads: CASSPVVGDRADTQYF.

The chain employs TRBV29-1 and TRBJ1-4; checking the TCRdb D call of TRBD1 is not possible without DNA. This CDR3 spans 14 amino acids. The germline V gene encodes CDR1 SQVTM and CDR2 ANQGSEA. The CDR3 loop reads CSVRGVDSPEKLFF.

This CDR3 reads CASQNPAAYNEQFF. The V and J genes are TRBV2 and TRBJ2-1; TCRdb lists TRBD2, though no DNA is available to test this call. Germline V gene sequence: CDR1 SNHLY, CDR2 FYNNEI. The CDR3 runs 14 residues.

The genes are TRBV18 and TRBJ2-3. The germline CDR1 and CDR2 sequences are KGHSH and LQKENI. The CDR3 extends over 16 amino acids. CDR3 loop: CASSPLVIDHADTQYF.

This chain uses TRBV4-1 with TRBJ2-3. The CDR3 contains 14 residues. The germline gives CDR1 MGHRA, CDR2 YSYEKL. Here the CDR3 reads CASSQIIGTDTQYF.

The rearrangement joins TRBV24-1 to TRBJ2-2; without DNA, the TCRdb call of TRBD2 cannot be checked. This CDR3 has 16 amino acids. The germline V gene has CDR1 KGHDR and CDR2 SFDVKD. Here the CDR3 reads CATSDPSGENTGELFF.

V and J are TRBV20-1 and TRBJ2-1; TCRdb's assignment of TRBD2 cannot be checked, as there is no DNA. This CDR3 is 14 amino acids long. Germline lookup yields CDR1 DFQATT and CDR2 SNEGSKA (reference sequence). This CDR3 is CSATGLAGSNEQFF.

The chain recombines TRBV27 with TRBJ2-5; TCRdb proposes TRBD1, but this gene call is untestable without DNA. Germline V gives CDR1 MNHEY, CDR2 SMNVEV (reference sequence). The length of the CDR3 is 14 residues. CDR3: CASSFLGARETQYF.

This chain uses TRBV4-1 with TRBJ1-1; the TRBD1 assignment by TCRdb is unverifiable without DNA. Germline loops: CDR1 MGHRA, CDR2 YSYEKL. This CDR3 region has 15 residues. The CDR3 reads CASSQEMSLFREAFF.

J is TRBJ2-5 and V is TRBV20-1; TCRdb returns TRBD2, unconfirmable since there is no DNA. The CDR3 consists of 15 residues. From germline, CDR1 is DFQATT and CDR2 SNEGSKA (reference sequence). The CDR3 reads CSATGLAANQETQYF.

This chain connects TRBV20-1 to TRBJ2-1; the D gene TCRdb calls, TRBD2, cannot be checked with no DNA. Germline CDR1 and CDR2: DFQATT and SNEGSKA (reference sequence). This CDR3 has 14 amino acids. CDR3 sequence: CSATLPRRDNEQFF.

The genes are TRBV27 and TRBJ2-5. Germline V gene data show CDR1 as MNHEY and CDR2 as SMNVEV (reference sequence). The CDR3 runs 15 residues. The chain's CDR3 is CASSFFGVGQETQYF.

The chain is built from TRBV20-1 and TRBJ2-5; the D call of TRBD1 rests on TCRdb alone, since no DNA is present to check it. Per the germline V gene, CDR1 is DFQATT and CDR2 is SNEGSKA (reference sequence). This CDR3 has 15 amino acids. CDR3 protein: CSATLMTGRPETQYF.

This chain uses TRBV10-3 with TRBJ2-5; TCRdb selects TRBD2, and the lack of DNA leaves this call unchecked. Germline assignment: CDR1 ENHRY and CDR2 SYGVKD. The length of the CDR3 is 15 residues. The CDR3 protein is CAISEGAGGAETQYF.

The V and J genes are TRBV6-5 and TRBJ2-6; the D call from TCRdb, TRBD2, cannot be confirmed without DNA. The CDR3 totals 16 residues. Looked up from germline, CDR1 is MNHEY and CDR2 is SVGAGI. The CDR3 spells CASSLTSGAGANVLTF.

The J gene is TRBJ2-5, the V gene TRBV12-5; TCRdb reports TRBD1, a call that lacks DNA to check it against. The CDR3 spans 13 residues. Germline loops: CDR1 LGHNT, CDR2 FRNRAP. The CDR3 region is CASGDRGEETQYF.

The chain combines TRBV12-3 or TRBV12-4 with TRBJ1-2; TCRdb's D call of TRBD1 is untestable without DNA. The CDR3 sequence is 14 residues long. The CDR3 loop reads CASSGQGLGYGYTF.

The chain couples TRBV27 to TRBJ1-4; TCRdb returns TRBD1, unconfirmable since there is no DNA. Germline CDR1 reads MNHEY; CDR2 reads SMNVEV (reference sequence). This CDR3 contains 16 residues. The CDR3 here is CASSKRPGQANEKLFF.

CDR3: CASSLSGQPGNEQFF. This rearrangement joins TRBV27 to TRBJ2-1; TCRdb's D call, TRBD1, is unchecked because there is no DNA. This CDR3 region has 15 residues. The germline gives CDR1 MNHEY, CDR2 SMNVEV (reference sequence).

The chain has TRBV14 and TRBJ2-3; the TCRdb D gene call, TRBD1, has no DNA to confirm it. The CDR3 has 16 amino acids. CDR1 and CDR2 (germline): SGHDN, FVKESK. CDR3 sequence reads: CASSRLGGLSTDTQYF.

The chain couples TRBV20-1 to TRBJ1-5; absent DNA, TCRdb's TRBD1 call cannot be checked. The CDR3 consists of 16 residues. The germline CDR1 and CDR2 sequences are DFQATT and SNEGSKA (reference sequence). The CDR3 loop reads CSATAGQHYSNQPQHF.

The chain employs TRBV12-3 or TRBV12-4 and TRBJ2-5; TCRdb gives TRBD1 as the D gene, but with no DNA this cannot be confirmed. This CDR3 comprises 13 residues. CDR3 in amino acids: CASSSKQGQTQYF.